This passage covers 30 T cell receptor beta chains from one sample sequenced in a study of regulatory T cells in long-lasting Graves disease. In building TCR beta libraries, iRepertoire HTBI primers were used together with Arm-PCR of CDR3 regions. TCRdb itself ran the multiplex PCR reads through MiXCR, one entry per CDR3 protein. The sample lists roughly 360,000 distinct CDR3 sequences, approximately 12% occurring once. Time point meaning: newly diagnosed GD, antithyroid drugs for less than 3 months. The TCR library was made from RNA extracted from PBMCs. The sample was also reused in another study, on T cells in Graves' hyperthyroidism and ophthalmopathy.

The sample in question was peripheral blood mononuclear cells (PBMCs), obtained at new diagnosis, from a patient treated with antithyroid drugs. The receptor source for this set is a woman in her late teens or twenties with Graves disease.

CDR3 sequence reads: CASSLGVWGSYGYTF. In nucleotides, the CDR3 is TGTGCCAGCAGCTTAGGGGTCTGGGGGTCCTATGGCTACACCTTC. The chain couples TRBV7-2 to TRBJ1-2; possibly TRBD1 for D (5 bases). Germline lookup yields CDR1 SGHTA and CDR2 FQGNSA. Trimming left V 1 base short and J 4 bases short, with 13 bases between. The CDR3 runs to 15 residues.

The genes are TRBV19 and TRBJ2-1; TRBD2 matches 9 bases. Trimming took 2 bases from V and 7 from J; bases not matched to a gene: 15. The CDR3 runs 18 residues. Germline lookup yields CDR1 LNHDA and CDR2 SQIVND (reference sequence). CDR3: CASSILGLAPRGGNEQFF. The CDR3 DNA follows: TGTGCCAGTAGTATACTCGGACTAGCGCCCAGGGGGGGAAATGAGCAGTTCTTC.

This clonotype was detected a few times. It is likely a read error, because the conserved phenylalanine at the end of the CDR3 is missing. The rearrangement uses TRBV20-1 and TRBJ1-2; D unresolved. The germline CDR1 and CDR2 sequences are DFQATT and SNEGSKA (reference sequence). The CDR3 consists of 12 residues. V dropped 6 bases and J dropped 4 bases, with 12 bases sitting between them. The CDR3 here is CSAARSFYGYTL. CDR3 coding DNA: TGCAGTGCGGCCAGGAGTTTCTATGGCTACACCCTC.

The chain recombines TRBV4-3 with TRBJ2-1; 10 bases map to TRBD2. Germline CDR1 is LGHNA and CDR2 is YSLEER. With 3 bases clipped from V and 8 bases from J, the junction kept 13 bases outside the gene matches. The CDR3 has 17 amino acids. CDR3 residues: CASSQWLAGELADEQFF. In nucleotides, the CDR3 is TGCGCCAGCAGCCAGTGGCTAGCGGGAGAGTTGGCAGATGAGCAGTTCTTC.

Remarks on this clonotype: A much more abundant neighbour one base away suggests this may be a read error. The genes are TRBV11-2 and TRBJ1-4; no clear D gene. V lost 8 bases and J 7 bases, leaving 29 bases between the germline ends. CDR1 and CDR2 (germline): SGHAT, FQNNGV. The CDR3 consists of 18 residues. As DNA, the CDR3 is TGTGCCAGCGGCTCCTTACCGTCCAGCAGGCTTGGAGGTGAAAAACTGTTTTTT. Translation: CASGSLPSSRLGGEKLFF.

There are a few counts of this clonotype. The genes are TRBV2 and TRBJ1-6; D remains ambiguous. This CDR3 comprises 14 residues. CDR1 SNHLY and CDR2 FYNNEI come from the germline V gene. The V end lost 7 bases, the J end lost 9 bases, and 16 bases lay between the germline ends. CDR3 DNA sequence: TGTGCCAGCATGGCCATTTCGTTACCTTCACCCCTCCACTTT. This codes for CASMAISLPSPLHF.

This clonotype was counted ten times or more. J is TRBJ2-2 and V is TRBV10-3; TRBD1 aligns across 7 bases. The CDR3 extends over 13 amino acids. Per germline, CDR1 ENHRY and CDR2 SYGVKD. J lost 10 bases, V lost 0 bases, and 2 bases had no gene match. The DNA for the CDR3 is TGTGCCATCAGTGAGTCGACAGGGCTGGAGCTGTTTTTT. The encoded protein is CAISESTGLELFF.

The chain has TRBV11-3 and TRBJ2-7; 7 nucleotides agree with TRBD1. Looked up from germline, CDR1 is SGHNT and CDR2 is YENEEA. The J segment lost 2 bases and the V segment lost 3 bases, leaving 4 bases of the junction unmatched. This CDR3 region has 14 residues. The DNA of the CDR3 is TGTGCCAGCAGCTTCCGGGACAGTCCCTACGAGCAGTACTTC. This sequence encodes CASSFRDSPYEQYF.

The chain links TRBV30 to TRBJ1-6; D gene uncertain. The CDR3 contains 14 residues. Deletions cut 3 bases from V and 0 bases from J, with 6 bases between. In germline, CDR1 is GTSNPN, CDR2 SVGIG (reference sequence). The CDR3 sequence is CAWRGSSYNSPLHF. In DNA, the CDR3 is TGTGCCTGGAGAGGAAGCTCCTATAATTCACCCCTCCACTTT.

This clonotype has a handful of counts. V usage is TRBV19 and J usage is TRBJ1-1; 10 nucleotides match TRBD1. Germline CDR1 reads LNHDA; CDR2 reads SQIVND (reference sequence). Germline trimming cut 4 bases from V and 3 bases from J; bases unmatched to any gene: 11. The CDR3 has 17 amino acids. The CDR3 here is CASSTYSTGGSDTEAFF. The CDR3 nucleotides read TGTGCCAGTAGTACCTATTCGACAGGGGGCTCGGACACTGAAGCTTTCTTT.

This clonotype was observed a handful of times. The chain couples TRBV19 to TRBJ1-1; tentatively, D is TRBD1 (6 bases). Trimming took 4 bases from V and 5 from J, leaving 11 bases between them. This CDR3 is built from 13 residues. The V gene's germline CDR1 is LNHDA and CDR2 SQIVND (reference sequence). For the CDR3, the DNA is TGTGCCAGTAGTAGGGCAGGGGAGACTGAAGCTTTCTTT. Encoded protein: CASSRAGETEAFF.

There are many counts of this clonotype. The CDR3 bases are TGTGCCAGCAGTTTAAGGGGGACTGAGCAGTTCTTC. Its protein is CASSLRGTEQFF. The chain employs TRBV27 and TRBJ2-1; a possible D gene is TRBD1 (6 bases). V lost 2 bases and J lost 9, with 8 bases in between. Germline V gene sequence: CDR1 MNHEY, CDR2 SMNVEV (reference sequence). The CDR3 totals 12 residues.

Ten or more counts support this clonotype. The J gene is TRBJ2-3, the V gene TRBV10-3, with D tentatively TRBD1 (5 bases). The CDR3 has 13 residues. Germline values: CDR1 ENHRY, CDR2 SYGVKD. The V end lost 8 bases, the J end lost 5 bases, and 14 bases lay between the germline ends. In DNA, the CDR3 is TGTGCCATCCGTCAGGGCGGAGTAGATACGCAGTATTTT. It codes for CAIRQGGVDTQYF.

The chain carries TRBV19 and TRBJ2-2; TRBD2 is a possible D gene (7 bases). Germline-derived CDR1 and CDR2 are LNHDA and SQIVND (reference sequence). The V gene lost 8 bases and the J gene lost 10 bases, with 17 bases spanning the gap. The CDR3 totals 13 residues. The DNA for the CDR3 is TGTGCCAGTGCCCTTGGGGGGGCCTCGGAGCTGTTTTTT. This translates into CASALGGASELFF.

This clonotype was detected many times. The chain couples TRBV20-1 to TRBJ2-1; 10 nucleotides line up with TRBD1. The CDR3 length is 15 residues. Trimming took 3 bases from V and 4 from J; bases not matched to a gene: 6. Per germline, CDR1 DFQATT and CDR2 SNEGSKA (reference sequence). The CDR3 sequence: CSARGRDRGYNEQFF. In nucleotides, the CDR3 is TGCAGTGCTAGGGGGAGGGACAGGGGTTACAATGAGCAGTTCTTC.

The sample holds a few counts of this clonotype. V gene TRBV10-3 combines with J gene TRBJ1-2, with a possible D match to TRBD1 (5 bases). CDR1 is ENHRY, CDR2 SYGVKD, per germline. Trimming stripped 0 bases from V and 8 bases from J, with 10 bases between. The CDR3 length is 13 residues. CDR3 protein: CAISESRGRGYTF. Written as DNA, the CDR3 is TGTGCCATCAGTGAGTCGAGGGGTCGGGGCTACACCTTC.

This clonotype was seen many times. V is TRBV7-2 and J is TRBJ2-1, with a weak D call TRBD1 (6 bases). Per germline, CDR1 SGHTA and CDR2 FQGNSA. The CDR3 loop spans 14 amino acids. Trimming removed 9 bases at V and 5 bases at J, with 17 bases between. Here the CDR3 DNA reads TGTGCCAGTAACCGAGGGGGAATTAACAATGAGCAGTTCTTC. It encodes CASNRGGINNEQFF.

Ten or more counts support this clonotype. The V and J genes are TRBV18 and TRBJ2-2, with 12 positions matching TRBD2. V lost 2 bases and J lost 0; bases outside the gene matches: 1. Germline V gene data show CDR1 as KGHSH and CDR2 as LQKENI. This CDR3 contains 17 residues. Here the CDR3 DNA reads TGTGCCAGCTCACCAACTAGCGGGAGGACGAACACCGGGGAGCTGTTTTTT. It encodes CASSPTSGRTNTGELFF.

Notes on this clonotype: This may be a read error: a much more frequent sequence differs by one nucleotide. The rearrangement links TRBV7-2 to TRBJ2-3; D unclear. CDR3 length equals 16 residues. CDR1 is SGHTA, CDR2 FQGNSA, per germline. Trimming shortened V by 4 bases and J by 1 base, and 15 bases separated the two germline ends. CDR3: CASSSPEWLGTDTQYF. The CDR3 nucleotides read TGTGCCAGCAGCTCCCCCGAGTGGCTAGGCACAGATACGCAGTATTTT.

As concerns this clonotype: An end of the junction differs from the germline gene, which may be a read error. The chain combines TRBV5-1 with TRBJ1-1; 7 bases fit TRBD1. This CDR3 spans 19 amino acids. The germline gives CDR1 SGHRS, CDR2 YFSETQ. This chain's CDR3 is CASSLASRGPADLNAEAFF. In nucleotides, the CDR3 is TGCGCCAGCAGCTTGGCCTCAAGGGGGCCAGCTGATCTGAACGCTGAAGCTTTCTTT.

This clonotype was observed at least ten times. The chain uses TRBV9 and TRBJ1-2, with 8 positions matching TRBD1. Unmatched junction bases numbered 5, after V lost 0 bases and J lost 4 bases. The CDR3 runs to 15 residues. CDR1 and CDR2 from the germline V gene are SGDLS and YYNGEE. The CDR3, as DNA: TGTGCCAGCAGCGTAGCGGACAGGGCAGGCTATGGCTACACCTTC. It is translated as CASSVADRAGYGYTF.

Ten or more counts support this clonotype. This chain links TRBV2 with TRBJ1-2; tentatively, D is TRBD1 (6 bases). This CDR3 is built from 16 residues. Germline V gives CDR1 SNHLY, CDR2 FYNNEI. V shed 6 bases and J shed 4 bases, with 21 bases lying between them. The CDR3 here is CASRRKLRGDSYGYTF. CDR3 DNA sequence: TGTGCCAGCAGACGAAAGCTTAGGGGGGACTCCTATGGCTACACCTTC.

This clonotype was detected ten times or more. The chain couples TRBV12-3 or TRBV12-4 to TRBJ2-5; no firm D call. The CDR3 runs 14 residues. The V and J ends lost 4 bases and 4 bases respectively, with 13 bases between them. The CDR3 region is CASSSIADRETQYF. CDR3 nucleotide sequence: TGTGCCAGCAGTTCAATAGCAGACCGAGAGACCCAGTACTTC.

The chain combines TRBV7-2 with TRBJ1-1; no firm D call. Germline V gene sequence: CDR1 SGHTA, CDR2 FQGNSA. V gave up 2 bases and J gave up 10 bases, with 8 bases separating them. There are 11 residues in the CDR3. Written as DNA, the CDR3 is TGTGCCAGCAGCTTATCGAGTGTAGCTTTCTTT. Amino acids: CASSLSSVAFF.

The rearrangement uses TRBV29-1 and TRBJ2-5; possibly TRBD1 for D (6 bases). Germline CDR1 SQVTM, CDR2 ANQGSEA. The CDR3 sequence is 14 residues long. Trimming cost V 8 bases and J 5 bases, with 21 bases left between them. In nucleotides, the CDR3 is TGCAGCATCGCCTACAGGGTAGGGGGTGAGACCCAGTACTTC. It encodes CSIAYRVGGETQYF.

This clonotype was detected many times. The chain couples TRBV20-1 to TRBJ1-6, with 9 bases identical to TRBD1. Germline V gives CDR1 DFQATT, CDR2 SNEGSKA (reference sequence). This CDR3 has 15 amino acids. V lost 2 bases, J lost 10 bases, and 9 bases stayed unmatched. The CDR3 bases are TGCAGTGCTAGAATCCGGGACAGGGTAGGATCACCCCTCCACTTT. Translated, it gives CSARIRDRVGSPLHF.

In this sample, this clonotype turned up a few times. The chain recombines TRBV7-3 with TRBJ2-3; 10 bases line up with TRBD2. Germline V CDR1 and CDR2: SGHTA, FQGTGA. Trimming at V came to 0 bases and at J to 7 bases, leaving 10 bases not matched to a gene. CDR3 length: 17 residues. CDR3 region: CASSLTPSGGAVNTQYF. DNA for the CDR3: TGTGCCAGCAGCTTAACGCCCAGCGGGGGGGCCGTAAATACGCAGTATTTT.

In this sample, this clonotype turned up many times. The chain employs TRBV2 and TRBJ2-3, with D perhaps TRBD1 (6 bases). CDR1 and CDR2 (germline): SNHLY, FYNNEI. V gave up 9 bases and J gave up 2 bases, with 15 bases separating them. This CDR3 spans 14 amino acids. The DNA for the CDR3 is TGTGCCAGTACAACCGGGACAATCACAGATACGCAGTATTTT. This sequence encodes CASTTGTITDTQYF.

This clonotype was recorded at least ten times. The rearrangement links TRBV7-2 to TRBJ2-1; 7 nucleotides agree with TRBD2. Germline assignment: CDR1 SGHTA and CDR2 FQGNSA. Germline trimming cut 5 bases from V and 7 bases from J; bases unmatched to any gene: 11. The CDR3 sequence is 15 residues long. The CDR3 loop is CASSLLMGRGNEQFF. DNA of the CDR3: TGTGCCAGCAGCCTATTAATGGGGCGGGGGAATGAGCAGTTCTTC.

As to this clonotype: A far larger clone differs by one base, so this is likely a read error. The conserved final phenylalanine or tryptophan is absent from the CDR3, which likely points to a read error. The chain has TRBV7-8 and TRBJ2-7, with 7 bases matching TRBD2. V lost 0 bases and J lost 3; bases outside the gene matches: 8. Per germline, CDR1 SGHVS and CDR2 FQNEAQ. The CDR3 has 16 amino acids. The CDR3 sequence: CASSLAESGGVYEQYS. The CDR3 nucleotides are TGTGCCAGCAGCTTAGCTGAATCGGGGGGAGTCTACGAGCAGTACTCC.